A single sample is the source of the 22 T cell receptor beta chains below, sequenced in a study of T cells after posttransplantation cyclophosphamide. Assay used: immunoSEQ multiplex PCR; TCRdb lists only in-frame clones, some missing. The sample holds over 20,000 clones, and no clone turns up only once. The sample comprised PBMCs. Receptor source: a man aged 45-65 years in good health, CMV-negative, and a related stem cell transplant donor.

In this sample, this clone turned up many times. The CDR3 DNA reads as TGTGCCAGCAGCTTTAGCGGGAGCCCCTACAATGAGCAGTTCTTC. The encoded protein is CASSFSGSPYNEQFF. This rearrangement joins TRBV7-3 to TRBJ2-1, with 9 bases aligning to TRBD2. The J segment lost 2 bases and the V segment lost 3 bases, leaving 2 bases of the junction unmatched. Germline-derived CDR1 and CDR2 are SGHTA and FQGTGA. The CDR3 covers 15 residues.

The table lists this clone with many counts. V gene TRBV2 combines with J gene TRBJ2-5; perhaps TRBD2 as D (5 bases). The length of the CDR3 is 13 residues. V was trimmed by 3 bases and J by 7 bases, leaving 12 bases between them. Germline loops: CDR1 SNHLY, CDR2 FYNNEI. The CDR3 DNA reads as TGTGCCAGCAGTGATGTCGGCCGGGGGACCCAGTACTTC. Encoded protein: CASSDVGRGTQYF.

This clone occurred many times. The rearrangement uses TRBV2 and TRBJ2-2; D may be TRBD1 (6 bases). Trimming left V 4 bases short and J 7 bases short, with 10 bases between. Germline values: CDR1 SNHLY, CDR2 FYNNEI. This CDR3 has 13 amino acids. CDR3 coding DNA: TGTGCCAGCAGTGGTCAGGGGCACGGGGAGCTGTTTTTT. This sequence encodes CASSGQGHGELFF.

This clone turned up a few times. The chain joins TRBV7-3 to TRBJ2-5; D is perhaps TRBD2 (5 bases). The J call is uncertain, as TRBJ2-7 better fits the DNA end. This CDR3 has 14 amino acids. Germline V gives CDR1 SGHTA, CDR2 FQGTGA. The CDR3: CASSLRWETDEQYF. The CDR3 region has the DNA TGTGCCAGCAGCTTAAGATGGGAGACCGACGAGCAGTACTTC.

This clone is deemed medium-sized. The rearrangement joins TRBV6-1 to TRBJ1-5, with 8 nucleotides matching TRBD1. Per the germline V gene, CDR1 is MNHNS and CDR2 is SASEGT. Unmatched junction bases numbered 3, after V lost 7 bases and J lost 1 base. The CDR3 length is 14 residues. The CDR3 loop reads CASKRQGSNQPQHF. The CDR3, as DNA: TGTGCCAGCAAGCGACAGGGGAGCAATCAGCCCCAGCATTTT.

In this sample, this clone turned up many times. V and J are TRBV5-4 and TRBJ2-5, with D possibly matching TRBD2 (7 bases). The V gene lost 4 bases and the J gene lost 1 base, with 17 bases spanning the gap. Germline values: CDR1 SGHNT, CDR2 YYREEE (reference sequence). The CDR3 runs 16 residues. CDR3 loop: CASSEIQGGTQETQYF. For the CDR3, the DNA is TGTGCCAGCAGCGAGATACAGGGAGGGACCCAAGAGACCCAGTACTTC.

This clone was seen ten or more times. The V gene is TRBV29-1, the J gene TRBJ1-2, with 7 bases fitting TRBD1. The germline CDR1 and CDR2 sequences are SQVTM and ANQGSEA. V lost 7 bases and J lost 0; bases outside the gene matches: 5. The CDR3 sequence is 13 residues long. The CDR3 DNA reads as TGCAGCGGGACAGGAAATTCTAACTATGGCTACACCTTC. It codes for CSGTGNSNYGYTF.

This clone came up many times. The chain uses TRBV10-2 and TRBJ2-3; 8 nucleotides align to TRBD1. This CDR3 region has 13 residues. The germline gives CDR1 WSHSY, CDR2 SAAADI. The junction had 7 bases not matched to a gene; V was cut back by 8 bases and J by 6 bases. The CDR3 loop reads CASAQGASDTQYF. DNA of the CDR3: TGCGCCAGCGCTCAGGGGGCTAGCGATACGCAGTATTTT.

There are many counts of this clone. The chain employs TRBV9 and TRBJ1-2; the D is unclear. V was clipped by 1 base and J by 5 bases, with 9 bases between them. This CDR3 region has 13 residues. Germline lookup yields CDR1 SGDLS and CDR2 YYNGEE. This chain's CDR3 is CASSVSNIYGYTF. CDR3 nucleotides: TGTGCCAGCAGCGTATCAAACATTTATGGCTACACCTTC. The whole variable domain, filled in from reference TRBV9 and TRBJ1-2, reads DSGVTQTPKHLITATGQRVTLRCSPRSGDLSVYWYQQSLDQGLQFLIQYYNGEERAKGNILERFSAQQFPDLHSELNLSSLELGDSALYFCASSVSNIYGYTFGSGTRLTVV.

This clone has a count of ten or more. The chain uses TRBV29-1 and TRBJ2-2; 7 nucleotides align to TRBD1. Germline-derived CDR1 and CDR2 are SQVTM and ANQGSEA. The V segment lost 7 bases and the J segment 3 bases; nucleotides outside the gene matches: 2. CDR3 length equals 12 residues. The CDR3 sequence is CSGQGDTGELFF. For the CDR3, the DNA is TGCAGCGGACAGGGCGACACCGGGGAGCTGTTTTTT.

In this sample, this clone turned up many times. This chain connects TRBV5-1 to TRBJ2-7; weak D call: TRBD1 (6 bases). Germline-derived CDR1 and CDR2 are SGHRS and YFSETQ. The CDR3 runs 16 residues. Trimming removed 0 bases at V and 0 bases at J, with 13 bases between. The CDR3 here is CASSLVGGESSYEQYF. The CDR3 DNA sequence: TGCGCCAGCAGCTTGGTTGGGGGCGAGAGCTCCTACGAGCAGTACTTC. The whole variable domain, remainder taken from reference TRBV5-1 and TRBJ2-7, is KAGVTQTPRYLIKTRGQQVTLSCSPISGHRSVSWYQQTPGQGLQFLFEYFSETQRNKGNFPGRFSGRQFSNSRSEMNVSTLELGDSALYLCASSLVGGESSYEQYFGPGTRLTVT.

Ten or more counts support this clone. The chain carries TRBV6-5 and TRBJ2-3; D not resolved. From germline, CDR1 is MNHEY and CDR2 SVGAGI. The CDR3 sequence is 14 residues long. Trimming cost V 6 bases and J 2 bases, with 12 bases left between them. The CDR3: CASRRYQTTDTQYF. As DNA, the CDR3 is TGTGCCAGCAGGCGGTACCAGACCACAGATACGCAGTATTTT.

This clone was seen many times. V is TRBV2 and J is TRBJ2-3; 7 bases fit TRBD2. J lost 3 bases, V lost 4 bases, and 1 base had no gene match. Germline assignment: CDR1 SNHLY and CDR2 FYNNEI. CDR3 length: 13 amino acids. In nucleotides, the CDR3 is TGTGCCAGCAGTGGACTAGCAACAGATACGCAGTATTTT. Its protein is CASSGLATDTQYF.

There are many counts of this clone. This sequence joins TRBV19 and TRBJ1-3; D is unclear. CDR3 size: 14 residues. Germline CDR1 is LNHDA and CDR2 is SQIVND (reference sequence). The V gene lost 7 bases and the J gene lost 0 bases, with 10 bases spanning the gap. CDR3 nucleotides: TGTGCCAGTACCCCACTAGGCTCTGGAAACACCATATATTTT. It specifies CASTPLGSGNTIYF.

This clone was observed at least ten times. V and J are TRBV27 and TRBJ1-2; TRBD1 is a possible D gene (6 bases). Germline V gene sequence: CDR1 MNHEY, CDR2 SMNVEV (reference sequence). This CDR3 is 16 amino acids long. V shed 4 bases and J shed 8 bases, with 23 bases lying between them. The CDR3 reads CASSSLGTGPGGGYTF. The DNA of the CDR3 is TGTGCCAGCAGTTCCCTGGGTACAGGGCCGGGCGGCGGCTACACCTTC.

This clone showed up many times. The chain has TRBV6-1 and TRBJ2-3, with D possibly being TRBD1 (6 bases). In germline, CDR1 is MNHNS, CDR2 SASEGT. The germline V and J ends were trimmed by 2 bases and 2 bases, with 14 bases remaining between them. The CDR3 contains 16 residues. CDR3 region: CASSERPGVDTDTQYF. The CDR3 coding sequence is TGTGCCAGCAGTGAACGTCCAGGGGTCGACACAGATACGCAGTATTTT.

This clone was counted a few times. The chain employs TRBV6-1 and TRBJ1-2; 10 bases are a match to TRBD1. This CDR3 spans 13 amino acids. The germline V gene encodes CDR1 MNHNS and CDR2 SASEGT. V shed 6 bases and J 7 bases; nucleotides not matched to a gene: 5. The CDR3 region is CASRDRTGGGYTF. DNA of the CDR3: TGTGCCAGCAGGGACCGGACAGGGGGTGGCTACACCTTC.

This clone was observed at least ten times. The rearrangement joins TRBV5-1 to TRBJ2-5; weak D call: TRBD2 (7 bases). CDR1 is SGHRS and CDR2 is YFSETQ in the germline V gene. The V gene lost 2 bases and the J gene lost 5 bases, with 16 bases spanning the gap. The CDR3 consists of 15 residues. The CDR3 nucleotides read TGCGCCAGCAGCTTTATTGCGGGGGCCCGGGAGACCCAGTACTTC. It translates to CASSFIAGARETQYF.

This clone has at least ten counts. J is TRBJ2-7 and V is TRBV27, with 8 bases aligning to TRBD2. The CDR3 runs 12 residues. Germline V gives CDR1 MNHEY, CDR2 SMNVEV (reference sequence). With 2 bases clipped from V and 7 bases from J, the junction kept 1 base outside the gene matches. CDR3 protein: CASSLRGGEQYF. CDR3 nucleotide sequence: TGTGCCAGCAGTTTACGGGGGGGAGAGCAGTACTTC.

This clone was seen many times. The genes are TRBV30 and TRBJ1-3; D is undetermined. Germline CDR1 reads GTSNPN; CDR2 reads SVGIG (reference sequence). Trimming removed 2 bases at V and 4 bases at J, with 9 bases between. CDR3 length equals 13 residues. DNA of the CDR3: TGTGCCTGGAGTTGGGCAATGGGAAACACCATATATTTT. As protein: CAWSWAMGNTIYF.

This clone was seen repeatedly, ten times or more. The chain is built from TRBV18 and TRBJ1-1; a possible D gene is TRBD1 (6 bases). Trimming left V 2 bases short and J 4 bases short, with 17 bases between. The germline V gene encodes CDR1 KGHSH and CDR2 LQKENI. The CDR3 runs to 16 residues. CDR3 region: CASSPSARGAGTEAFF. The DNA of the CDR3 is TGTGCCAGCTCACCATCCGCTCGGGGGGCTGGCACTGAAGCTTTCTTT.

This clone was seen at least ten times. V usage is TRBV10-3 and J usage is TRBJ2-5, with a weak D call TRBD1 (6 bases). This CDR3 has 13 residues. The germline V and J ends were trimmed by 5 bases and 2 bases, with 9 bases remaining between them. The V gene's germline CDR1 is ENHRY and CDR2 SYGVKD. The CDR3: CAISPGQQETQYF. CDR3 in DNA: TGTGCCATCAGTCCCGGACAGCAAGAGACCCAGTACTTC.